These 20 T cell receptor beta chains were sequenced from one sample in a study of T cells in Graves' hyperthyroidism and ophthalmopathy (dated by TCRdb to about 2019). Receptor libraries were prepared by multiplex PCR. The sample was run on an Illumina HiSeq 2000. The TCR beta CDR3 regions were amplified from the RNA transcripts. For the first round of RT-PCR on the TCR CDR3, the HTBI primer set was used together with the Qiagen OneStep RT-PCR kit. The public reads were reanalyzed by TCRdb: fastp trimming at Q25, MiXCR alignment, in-frame beta chains only. Rows are combined by CDR3 protein, so each entry shows the most common genes and DNA. The sample profile shows hundreds of thousands of distinct CDR3 sequences; about 13% of them were found once. 9.2% of the sample goes to the ten largest clones. The sample comprised blood. Every receptor here comes from a woman under 30 with Graves' hyperthyroidism.

This clonotype was picked up many times. The rearrangement joins TRBV10-3 to TRBJ1-2, with D possibly being TRBD1 (5 bases). This CDR3 contains 14 residues. Between the trimmed V and J ends, which lost 4 bases and 4 bases, there was a span of 13 bases. Germline V gene data show CDR1 as ENHRY and CDR2 as SYGVKD. The CDR3 nucleotides read TGTGCCATCAGTGGGAAAGAGGGGAGCTATGGCTACACCTTC. Protein sequence: CAISGKEGSYGYTF.

In its sample, this clonotype was seen many times. The CDR3 protein is CASTPRLAGGYEQYF. DNA for the CDR3: TGTGCCAGCACTCCACGGCTAGCGGGGGGTTACGAGCAGTACTTC. The V call is TRBV6-1, the J call TRBJ2-7; 11 nucleotides align to TRBD2. The germline V gene encodes CDR1 MNHNS and CDR2 SASEGT. J lost 4 bases, V lost 7 bases, and 9 bases had no gene match. The CDR3 runs 15 residues.

This clonotype was recorded many times. This chain joins TRBV2 and TRBJ1-6; no clear D gene. Trimming took off 4 bases at V and 9 bases at J, with 10 bases between the two ends. Germline V gene sequence: CDR1 SNHLY, CDR2 FYNNEI. This CDR3 comprises 13 residues. The CDR3 bases are TGTGCCAGCAGTGGATCCACGGGTTCACCCCTCCACTTT. Amino acid sequence: CASSGSTGSPLHF.

The chain carries TRBV7-3 and TRBJ2-6; unclear D gene. The CDR3 is 16 amino acids. V was clipped by 4 bases and J by 5 bases, with 15 bases between them. Per the germline V gene, CDR1 is SGHTA and CDR2 is FQGTGA. In nucleotides, the CDR3 is TGTGCCAGCAGCTCACCCCCCCCGCTCTGGGCCAACGTCCTGACTTTC. Its translation: CASSSPPPLWANVLTF.

This clonotype was seen repeatedly, ten times or more. The V call is TRBV11-1, the J call TRBJ1-5, with D possibly TRBD1 on 5 matching bases. The CDR3 length is 13 residues. The germline gives CDR1 SGHAT, CDR2 FQDESV (reference sequence). The V end was cut by 5 bases, the J end by 5 bases, with 10 bases between. This CDR3 is CASSGDGDQPQHF. The CDR3 coding sequence is TGTGCCAGCAGCGGGGACGGAGATCAGCCCCAGCATTTT.

This clonotype has a count of ten or more. The rearrangement uses TRBV6-1 and TRBJ2-3; D may match TRBD1 or TRBD2 (6 bases each). Trimming pared 6 bases from V and 4 bases from J, leaving 20 bases between. The CDR3 has 16 residues. Per germline, CDR1 MNHNS and CDR2 SASEGT. CDR3 bases: TGTGCCAGCAGAAACGGGCCGACTAGGGGGGCAGATACGCAGTATTTT. Its protein is CASRNGPTRGADTQYF.

Points on this clonotype: Being one base from a much bigger clone, this may be a read error. This chain connects TRBV7-3 to TRBJ2-2; maybe TRBD2 (5 bases). The V end was cut by 8 bases, the J end by 6 bases, with 16 bases between. From germline, CDR1 is SGHTA and CDR2 FQGTGA. The CDR3 is 14 residues long. Written as DNA, the CDR3 is TGTGCCAGCGGGGAGCAGGATATCCCCGGGGAGCTGTTTTTT. Translating gives CASGEQDIPGELFF.

V is TRBV29-1 and J is TRBJ1-2; D perhaps matches TRBD1 (6 bases). CDR1 is SQVTM and CDR2 is ANQGSEA in the germline V gene. This CDR3 region has 15 residues. V was clipped by 4 bases and J by 0 bases, with 15 bases between them. CDR3 loop: CSVGRGGQTNYGYTF. In nucleotides, the CDR3 is TGCAGCGTTGGAAGAGGCGGACAGACTAACTATGGCTACACCTTC.

The chain uses TRBV12-3 or TRBV12-4 and TRBJ2-5; D unresolved. The CDR3 is made up of 13 amino acids. Trimming stripped 1 base from V and 10 bases from J, with 13 bases between. The CDR3 coding sequence is TGTGCCAGCAGTTTAGGTAGCAAGAGAGACCAGTACTTC. Protein: CASSLGSKRDQYF.

This clonotype was seen a few times. The CDR3: CSAGMGQTSTDTQYF. In DNA form, the CDR3 reads TGCAGTGCTGGAATGGGGCAGACTAGCACAGATACGCAGTATTTT. The genes are TRBV20-1 and TRBJ2-3; possible D gene TRBD1, 5 bases. CDR1 DFQATT and CDR2 SNEGSKA come from the germline V gene (reference sequence). CDR3 length: 15 residues. Trimming shortened V by 5 bases and J by 0 bases, and 15 bases separated the two germline ends.

This clonotype was seen ten or more times. The chain carries TRBV27 and TRBJ2-5; a possible D gene is TRBD1 (6 bases). The V gene's germline CDR1 is MNHEY and CDR2 SMNVEV (reference sequence). V was trimmed by 8 bases and J by 5 bases, leaving 9 bases between them. CDR3 size: 11 residues. CDR3 nucleotides: TGTGCCAGCCGTACAGGGGAGACCCAGTACTTC. This codes for CASRTGETQYF.

The V call is TRBV9, the J call TRBJ2-2; D not certain. Deletions cut 0 bases from V and 3 bases from J, with 6 bases between. CDR1 SGDLS and CDR2 YYNGEE come from the germline V gene. The CDR3 runs to 14 residues. The CDR3 region is CASSVESYTGELFF. DNA of the CDR3: TGTGCCAGCAGCGTAGAAAGTTACACCGGGGAGCTGTTTTTT.

In this sample, this clonotype turned up many times. The DNA of the CDR3 is TGCAGTGCTTCATCCCTAGGCCAAGAGACCCAGTACTTC. It translates to CSASSLGQETQYF. This chain joins TRBV20-1 and TRBJ2-5; D gene ambiguous. CDR3 size: 13 residues. Germline assignment: CDR1 DFQATT and CDR2 SNEGSKA (reference sequence). Deletions cut 5 bases from V and 1 base from J, with 11 bases between.

This clonotype was detected many times. The V call is TRBV6-2 or TRBV6-3, the J call TRBJ2-1; no reliable D call. The CDR3 extends over 14 amino acids. Germline assignment: CDR1 MNHEY and CDR2 SVGEGT. The V end was cut by 4 bases, the J end by 2 bases, with 9 bases between. CDR3 loop: CASSSPTAYNEQFF. DNA for the CDR3: TGTGCCAGCAGTTCTCCAACAGCCTACAATGAGCAGTTCTTC.

This clonotype was observed at least ten times. This may be a read error, as it is one base from a much larger clone. This chain links TRBV2 with TRBJ1-1; no clear D gene. The CDR3 sequence is 10 residues long. Germline CDR1 reads SNHLY; CDR2 reads FYNNEI. The CDR3 loop reads CASSYTEASF. The CDR3 DNA follows: TGTGCCAGCAGTTACACTGAAGCTTCCTTT.

In the case of this clonotype: A much larger clone sits a single nucleotide away, making a read error possible. This chain uses TRBV7-2 with TRBJ2-3, with 11 bases lining up with TRBD2. V shed 8 bases, J shed 4 bases, and the junction held 11 bases outside the gene matches. This CDR3 has 16 amino acids. The germline V gene has CDR1 SGHTA and CDR2 FQGNSA. This CDR3 is CASQTSGLAGADTQYF. DNA for the CDR3: TGTGCCAGCCAGACGAGTGGACTAGCGGGCGCAGATACGCAGTATTTT.

The rearrangement links TRBV9 to TRBJ2-2; tentative D call: TRBD2 (6 bases). CDR3 length equals 15 residues. Germline lookup yields CDR1 SGDLS and CDR2 YYNGEE. V lost 4 bases and J lost 2, with 12 bases in between. The CDR3 is CASSPLAPNTGELFF. The CDR3 DNA reads as TGTGCCAGCAGCCCTCTAGCGCCCAACACCGGGGAGCTGTTTTTT.

This clonotype was recorded many times. V is TRBV11-1 and J is TRBJ1-6, with D tentatively TRBD1 (5 bases). Trimming took off 5 bases at V and 0 bases at J, with 8 bases between the two ends. CDR3 length equals 15 residues. Germline V gene data show CDR1 as SGHAT and CDR2 as FQDESV (reference sequence). The CDR3 region has the DNA TGTGCCAGCAGCGAGGGGAGCTCCTATAATTCACCCCTCCACTTT. It is translated as CASSEGSSYNSPLHF. Complete variable domain (other parts from reference TRBV11-1 and TRBJ1-6): EAEVAQSPRYKITEKSQAVAFWCDPISGHATLYWYRQILGQGPELLVQFQDESVVDDSQLPKDRFSAERLKGVDSTLKIQPAELGDSAMYLCASSEGSSYNSPLHFGNGTRLTVT.

This clonotype was seen a handful of times. This chain uses TRBV7-2 with TRBJ2-1, with 12 bases aligning to TRBD1. This CDR3 comprises 16 residues. The germline gives CDR1 SGHTA, CDR2 FQGNSA. V shed 1 base, J shed 10 bases, and the junction held 8 bases outside the gene matches. The CDR3 sequence: CASSLGGTGGWGEQFF. DNA for the CDR3: TGTGCCAGCAGCTTAGGTGGGACAGGGGGCTGGGGCGAGCAGTTCTTC.

The J gene is TRBJ1-1, the V gene TRBV20-1, with TRBD1 matching over 8 bases. Germline-derived CDR1 and CDR2 are DFQATT and SNEGSKA (reference sequence). V was clipped by 2 bases and J by 5 bases; unmatched bases: 10. CDR3 length: 15 residues. The CDR3 DNA sequence: TGCAGTGCTAGAATTCCGGACAGGGTTATTACTGAAGCTTTCTTT. As protein: CSARIPDRVITEAFF.